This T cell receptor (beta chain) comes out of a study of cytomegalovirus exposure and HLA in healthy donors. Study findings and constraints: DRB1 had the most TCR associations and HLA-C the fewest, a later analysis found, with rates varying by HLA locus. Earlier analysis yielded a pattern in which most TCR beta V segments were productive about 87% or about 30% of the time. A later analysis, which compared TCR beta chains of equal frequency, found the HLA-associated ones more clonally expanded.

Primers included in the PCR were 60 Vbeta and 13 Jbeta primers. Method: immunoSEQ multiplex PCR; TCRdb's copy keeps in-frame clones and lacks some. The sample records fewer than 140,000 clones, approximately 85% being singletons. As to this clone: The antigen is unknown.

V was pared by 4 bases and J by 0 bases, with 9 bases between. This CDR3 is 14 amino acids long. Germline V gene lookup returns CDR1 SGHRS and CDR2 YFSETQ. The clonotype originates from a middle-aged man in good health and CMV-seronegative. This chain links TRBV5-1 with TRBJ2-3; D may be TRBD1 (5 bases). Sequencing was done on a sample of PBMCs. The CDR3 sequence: CASSIQVSTDTQYF. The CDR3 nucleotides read TGCGCCAGCAGCATACAGGTTAGCACAGATACGCAGTATTTT.